What follows are 7 T cell receptor beta chains derived from one specimen sequenced in a study of long-term antiretroviral therapy in people with HIV. Survey-level immunoSEQ v3.0 assays were run. Data came from immunoSEQ multiplex PCR; TCRdb stores just in-frame clones and leaves some out. The top ten hold about 5.3% of the sample, which has tens of thousands of clones, about 88% seen once. The material was unsorted PBMCs, obtained just under 2.9 years before starting antiretroviral therapy. The receptors were sampled from a woman aged 25 to 39 with HIV.

J is TRBJ1-1 and V is TRBV18; a possible D gene is TRBD1 (5 bases). V gave up 0 bases and J gave up 2 bases, with 13 bases separating them. CDR1 KGHSH and CDR2 LQKENI come from the germline V gene. The CDR3 is 16 residues long. The CDR3 region is CASSPPRSGLNTEAFF. The CDR3 bases are TGTGCCAGCTCACCACCGAGATCAGGGCTAAACACTGAAGCTTTCTTT.

The chain combines TRBV9 with TRBJ1-1; D not certain. Per the germline V gene, CDR1 is SGDLS and CDR2 is YYNGEE. The V end lost 1 base, the J end lost 2 bases, and 6 bases lay between the germline ends. This CDR3 region has 13 residues. The DNA for the CDR3 is TGTGCCAGCAGCGTAATAGACAACACTGAAGCTTTCTTT. The encoded protein is CASSVIDNTEAFF.

J is TRBJ1-1 and V is TRBV5-6, with D tentatively TRBD1 (5 bases). Trimming pared 3 bases from V and 3 bases from J, leaving 18 bases between. Germline V gene data show CDR1 as SGHDT and CDR2 as YYEEEE. The CDR3 loop spans 16 amino acids. The CDR3 spells CASSSGLRGIDTEAFF. CDR3 nucleotide sequence: TGTGCCAGCAGCTCGGGGCTGCGGGGGATAGACACTGAAGCTTTCTTT.

The rearrangement joins TRBV5-1 to TRBJ1-3, with no clear D. The V gene's germline CDR1 is SGHRS and CDR2 YFSETQ. Trimming stripped 0 bases from V and 8 bases from J, with 21 bases between. The CDR3 totals 17 residues. The CDR3 DNA follows: TGCGCCAGCAGCTTGGGATGGGATGTTGGAGGGTCGGACACCATATATTTT. The encoded protein is CASSLGWDVGGSDTIYF.

The chain combines TRBV7-6 with TRBJ1-4; D possibly corresponds to TRBD1 (5 bases). The V gene lost 5 bases and the J gene lost 7 bases, with 14 bases spanning the gap. CDR1 is SGHVS, CDR2 FNYEAQ, per germline. The CDR3 loop spans 14 amino acids. CDR3: CASSGQGAREKLFF. As DNA, the CDR3 is TGTGCCAGCAGCGGTCAGGGAGCGCGTGAAAAACTGTTTTTT. Drawing the rest from reference TRBV7-6 and TRBJ1-4, the complete variable domain is GAGVSQSPRYKVTKRGQDVALRCDPISGHVSLYWYRQALGQGPEFLTYFNYEAQQDKSGLPNDRFSAERPEGSISTLTIQRTEQRDSAMYRCASSGQGAREKLFFGSGTQLSVL.

This clone was observed a few times. V and J are TRBV6-6 and TRBJ1-3; D not resolved. The CDR3 totals 16 residues. Trimming pared 1 base from V and 0 bases from J, leaving 10 bases between. The germline V gene encodes CDR1 MNHNY and CDR2 SVGAGI (reference sequence). CDR3 protein: CASSYFLGSSGNTIYF. CDR3 nucleotides: TGTGCCAGCAGTTACTTCCTGGGAAGCTCTGGAAACACCATATATTTT.

The chain recombines TRBV6-1 with TRBJ1-1, with D perhaps matching TRBD1 (5 bases). The CDR3 has 14 amino acids. The germline gives CDR1 MNHNS, CDR2 SASEGT. Trimming took 4 bases from V and 2 from J, leaving 11 bases between them. CDR3 bases: TGTGCCAGCAGTGTTGGGGGAGGAAACACTGAAGCTTTCTTT. It yields the protein CASSVGGGNTEAFF.